The rows below give T cell receptor beta chains drawn from one sample of a study of cytomegalovirus exposure and HLA in healthy donors. Repertoires were generated with immunoSEQ multiplex PCR, while TCRdb's copy carries only in-frame clones and drops some. The table shows 150,000 to 200,000 clones, with about 76% occurring only once. The source material was PBMCs. The receptors shown here come from a male donor in good health and CMV-seropositive. Both conserved end residues are part of each CDR3. A D gene is named only where the DNA matches it firmly. A clone size is listed for some rows: how often the clone was seen (once, few, many), or a class if it is expanded.

v_call	clone_size	j_call	cdr3_length	d_call	cdr3_nt	cdr3_aa
TRBV9	-	TRBJ2-2	21	TRBD2	TGTGCCAGCAGCGTAGTGGATGCGGGGGGCCGAACTATTGGGAACACCGGGGAGCTGTTTTTT	CASSVVDAGGRTIGNTGELFF
TRBV14	-	TRBJ2-1	13	-	TGTGCCAGCAGCCAAGTTAGAGGAGACAGGCAGTTCTTC	CASSQVRGDRQFF
TRBV15	few	TRBJ2-7	15	TRBD1	TGTGCCACCAGCAGAGATAGACAGGGCAGCTACGAGCAGTACTTC	CATSRDRQGSYEQYF
TRBV10-2	few	TRBJ1-2	20	TRBD1	TGCGCCAGCAGTGAGTTCTCTCCACCCACGGGACAGGGTATAGGCTATGGCTACACCTTC	CASSEFSPPTGQGIGYGYTF
TRBV9	-	TRBJ2-5	16	TRBD1	TGTGCCAGCAGCGTGGGGACAGGGAACAGCCAAGAGACCCAGTACTTC	CASSVGTGNSQETQYF
TRBV5-1	once	TRBJ1-1	13	-	TGCGCCAGCCGCTGGGTGGAAGGGGCTGAAGCTTTCTTT	CASRWVEGAEAFF
TRBV18	-	TRBJ1-1	15	TRBD1	TGTGCCAGCTCACAGGGGACAGGAATGAACACTGAAGCTTTCTTT	CASSQGTGMNTEAFF
TRBV10-2	-	TRBJ1-6	14	TRBD1	TGCGCCAGCCGGGACAGGGTCTATAATTCACCCCTCCACTTT	CASRDRVYNSPLHF
TRBV5-8	-	TRBJ1-1	13	-	TGTGCCAGCAGCTTGGCAGGCCTCTACGAAGCTTTCTTT	CASSLAGLYEAFF
TRBV7-2	-	TRBJ1-6	14	TRBD1	TGTGCCAGCAGCTTAGGGGACAGGATTTCACCCCTCCACTTT	CASSLGDRISPLHF
TRBV2	few	TRBJ1-1	14	TRBD1	TGTGCCAGCAGGCCCGGGACAGGGAACACTGAAGCTTTCTTT	CASRPGTGNTEAFF
TRBV27	-	TRBJ1-1	15	TRBD1	TGTGCCAGCAGCTACCGGGGGACAGGGAGGACTGAAGCTTTCTTT	CASSYRGTGRTEAFF
TRBV19	once	TRBJ2-5	21	-	TGTGCCAGTAGTATATCCTCTCGACTGGCGGGGGCCCAGGAGGTCGAGGAGACCCAGTACTTC	CASSISSRLAGAQEVEETQYF
TRBV7-6	-	TRBJ2-5	17	TRBD1	TGTGCCAGCAGCTTCCTCTTCAGGGGGAAAGGGACAGAGACCCAGTACTTC	CASSFLFRGKGTETQYF
TRBV4-3	-	TRBJ2-1	18	-	TGCGCCAGCAGCCAAGAGACAGGTCTTCTAGTAATCCTAGGTGAGCAGTTCTTC	CASSQETGLLVILGEQFF
TRBV7-8	-	TRBJ1-1	14	-	TGTGCCAGCTGCCTCCGGTTCGGTAACACTGAAGCTTTCTTT	CASCLRFGNTEAFF
TRBV4-2	-	TRBJ2-1	14	-	TGTGCCAGCTCCAACGGGGACTCCTACAATGAGCAGTTCTTC	CASSNGDSYNEQFF
TRBV6-5	few	TRBJ2-7	12	-	TGTGCCACTAGCAGCTCCGCCTACGAGCAGTACTTC	CATSSSAYEQYF
TRBV28	few	TRBJ1-2	13	-	TGTGCCAGCAGCCTGGGCCCACACGTTGGCTACACCTTC	CASSLGPHVGYTF
TRBV2	-	TRBJ2-1	12	TRBD1	TGTGCCACCAGACAGGGCGGCAATGAGCAGTTCTTC	CATRQGGNEQFF
TRBV18	few	TRBJ1-1	14	-	TGTGCCAGCTCACTAAACCCGGGACAACTTACAGCTTTCTTT	CASSLNPGQLTAFF
TRBV2	few	TRBJ2-2	17	TRBD1	TGTGCCAGCAGTGAAGCGTATACAGGGGCGGGCCCCGGGGAGCTGTTTTTT	CASSEAYTGAGPGELFF
TRBV6-5	once	TRBJ2-7	15	-	TGTGCCAGCAGATCGTTCGGGGACACCACCTACGAGCAGTACTTC	CASRSFGDTTYEQYF
TRBV5-1	once	TRBJ2-7	16	TRBD2	TGCGCCAGCAGCTCCCGACTAGCGGGGGGATCCTACGAGCAGTACTTC	CASSSRLAGGSYEQYF
TRBV10-3	-	TRBJ2-7	17	-	TGTGCCATCAGTGAGTCGAGGGCAGCGGGCTTAACCTACGAGCAGTACTTC	CAISESRAAGLTYEQYF
TRBV4-1	-	TRBJ2-1	15	TRBD2	TGCGCCAGCAGCCAGATAGCGGGGGTTTACAATGAGCAGTTCTTC	CASSQIAGVYNEQFF
TRBV25-1	-	TRBJ1-3	13	-	TGTGCCAGCAGTCCGCTACAGGGAAACACCATATATTTT	CASSPLQGNTIYF
TRBV2	few	TRBJ2-2	16	TRBD1	TGTGCCAGCAAGCGGGACAGGGGAGCAGGGACCGGGGAGCTGTTTTTT	CASKRDRGAGTGELFF
TRBV9	-	TRBJ2-1	16	-	TGTGCCAGCAGCCCCCAGAAGCGGAGCCTCTTTCGGGAGCAGTTCTTC	CASSPQKRSLFREQFF
TRBV4-2	-	TRBJ2-7	14	-	TGTGCCAGCAGCACACGGGGACTTCTCTACGAGCAGTACTTC	CASSTRGLLYEQYF
TRBV7-2	-	TRBJ1-2	16	TRBD1	TGTGCCAGCAGCTTGAGACAGGGAGCGGAGGCGCATGGCTACACCTTC	CASSLRQGAEAHGYTF
TRBV10-2	-	TRBJ2-1	12	-	TGCGCCAGCAGTGACCCACGGGGTGAGCAGTTCTTC	CASSDPRGEQFF
TRBV7-3	-	TRBJ1-5	16	TRBD1	TGTGCCAGCAGCTTTCCGGTACAGGGGGCTAAACAGCCCCAGCATTTT	CASSFPVQGAKQPQHF
TRBV7-2	-	TRBJ2-7	15	TRBD2	TGTGCCAGCAGCTCCAGGACTAGCGGGGGCCTTGAGCAGTACTTC	CASSSRTSGGLEQYF
TRBV7-2	-	TRBJ2-2	16	-	TGTGCCAGCAGCCCAGGAGGGAGAGCGAACACCGGGGAGCTGTTTTTT	CASSPGGRANTGELFF
TRBV4-2	-	TRBJ1-1	16	TRBD1	TGTGCCAGCAGCCAAGGAAGACAGGGGTTGAACACTGAAGCTTTCTTT	CASSQGRQGLNTEAFF
TRBV30	-	TRBJ1-5	14	-	TGTGCCTGGAGCCGAGGGGGGGGCAATCAGCCCCAGCATTTT	CAWSRGGGNQPQHF
TRBV6-4	few	TRBJ1-1	14	-	TGTGCCAGCAGACCCACAACGATGAACACTGAAGCTTTCTTT	CASRPTTMNTEAFF
TRBV6-1	-	TRBJ1-1	16	-	TGTGCCAGCAGTGTCACAGGGTGGGAGAGAAACACTGAAGCTTTCTTT	CASSVTGWERNTEAFF
TRBV11-2	once	TRBJ2-7	15	-	TGTGCCAGCAGCAGCCTTTCGGGTAGATCCTACGAGCAGTACTTC	CASSSLSGRSYEQYF
TRBV6-1	-	TRBJ1-5	14	-	TGTGCCAGCAGTGATGGCAGGGGCAATCAGCCCCAGCATTTT	CASSDGRGNQPQHF
TRBV30	-	TRBJ2-2	14	-	TGTGCCTGGAGTGGGGCTCTAAACACCGGGGAGCTGTTTTTT	CAWSGALNTGELFF
TRBV6-6	once	TRBJ2-3	12	-	TGTGCCAGCAGTGGAGGAGCCGGTACGCAGTATTTT	CASSGGAGTQYF
TRBV2	few	TRBJ2-7	14	-	TGTGCCAGCAGTGAAAGAGGGTTTACCTACGAGCAGTACTTC	CASSERGFTYEQYF
TRBV19	-	TRBJ2-7	14	TRBD2	TGTGCCAGTAGTATGAGGGCGCGAGCGGGGGAGCAGTACTTC	CASSMRARAGEQYF
TRBV7-9	-	TRBJ1-1	15	TRBD1	TGTGCCAGCAGCTTAGGACAGGGCATGAACACTGAAGCTTTCTTT	CASSLGQGMNTEAFF
TRBV30	-	TRBJ1-4	15	TRBD1	TGTGCCTGGAGTGGGAAAGACAGGGCTTGGGAAAAACTGTTTTTT	CAWSGKDRAWEKLFF
TRBV7-2	-	TRBJ1-3	14	-	TGTGCCAGCAGCTACACGGGACATAGAGACACCATATATTTT	CASSYTGHRDTIYF
TRBV30	-	TRBJ1-5	16	-	TGTGCCTGGTCCAGTATCGGGGGACGCAACAATCAGCCCCAGCATTTT	CAWSSIGGRNNQPQHF
TRBV5-6	-	TRBJ2-1	16	-	TGTGCCAGCAGCTTGGGGGGGACAAGGTCACTCAATGAGCAGTTCTTC	CASSLGGTRSLNEQFF
TRBV7-8	-	TRBJ2-1	16	TRBD2	TGTGCCAGCAGCTTACGCACTAGCGGGGGGGCAAAACAAGCGTTCTTC	CASSLRTSGGAKQAFF